This T cell receptor (beta chain) was captured by sequencing in a study of T-cell memory formation after mild COVID-19. The V gene end was trimmed by 3 bases and the J gene end by 8 bases; junction bases not matched to a gene: 3. The CDR3 contains 13 residues. Germline CDR1 reads SEHNR; CDR2 reads FQNEAQ (reference sequence). This clonotype has ten or more counts. TCRdb analysed the 5' RACE reads with MiXCR anew, one entry per CDR3 protein. The sample yields more than 200,000 distinct CDR3 sequences, around 15% seen once. The sequence was collected from a man between 18 and 29 years old who had mild COVID-19 (a few samples of this study predate the infection). Cell type and time point are not known. Sequenced material: PBMCs or a T cell subset sorted from them (not recorded which). This chain links TRBV7-9 with TRBJ2-1; 8 bases are shared with TRBD2. CDR3 amino acids: CASSFTGGDEQFF. DNA for the CDR3: TGTGCCAGCAGCTTCACCGGGGGGGATGAGCAGTTCTTC. The variable domain in full, with the rest retrieved from reference TRBV7-9 and TRBJ2-1, is DTGVSQNPRHKITKRGQNVTFRCDPISEHNRLYWYRQTLGQGPEFLTYFQNEAQLEKSRLLSDRFSAERPKGSFSTLEIQRTEQGDSAMYLCASSFTGGDEQFFGPGTRLTVL.